This TCR beta chain originates from a study of T cell responses to AZD1222 COVID-19 vaccine. Study observations and caveats: Possibly, clonal diversity was underestimated; donors were largely white British and included more females. There were vaccine-associated CD4 TCRs across spike, dominant at 160-218 and 743-854. Repertoires were collected only later (after the peak T cell response had occurred).

To note about this clone: Its antigen is unknown.

In germline, CDR1 is LNHDA, CDR2 SQIVND (reference sequence). CDR3 length: 12 residues. Trimming removed 5 bases from V and 2 bases from J, with 4 bases in between. The table came from immunoSEQ multiplex PCR; TCRdb's copy has only in-frame clones and leaves some out. The table lists about 49,000 clones, roughly 80% of them singletons. This sequence joins TRBV19 and TRBJ1-3, with D unresolved. The receptor was isolated from an adult in good health. The material was peripheral blood, obtained on day 0 of MenACWY control vaccination. The CDR3 nucleotides read TGTGCCAGTAGTGCTGCTGGAAACACCATATATTTT. This translates into CASSAAGNTIYF.